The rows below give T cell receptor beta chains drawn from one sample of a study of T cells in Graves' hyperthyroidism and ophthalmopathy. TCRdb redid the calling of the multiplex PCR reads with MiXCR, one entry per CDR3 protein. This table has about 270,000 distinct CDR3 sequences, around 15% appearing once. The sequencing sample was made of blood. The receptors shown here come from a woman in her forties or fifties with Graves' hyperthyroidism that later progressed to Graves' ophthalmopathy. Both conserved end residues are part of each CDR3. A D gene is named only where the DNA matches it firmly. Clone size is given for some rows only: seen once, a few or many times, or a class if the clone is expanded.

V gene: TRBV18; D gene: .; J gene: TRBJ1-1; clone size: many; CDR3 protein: CASSPQAQVPEYTEAFF; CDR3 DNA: TGTGCCAGCTCACCACAGGCACAGGTCCCTGAGTACACTGAAGCTTTCTTT
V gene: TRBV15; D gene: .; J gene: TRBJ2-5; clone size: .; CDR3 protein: CATSREGLQETQYF; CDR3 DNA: TGTGCCACCAGCAGAGAGGGACTCCAAGAGACCCAGTACTTC
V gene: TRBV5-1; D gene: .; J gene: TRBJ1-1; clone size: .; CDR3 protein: CASSLDPGTEAFF; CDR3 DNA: TGCGCCAGCAGCTTGGATCCAGGGACTGAAGCTTTCTTT
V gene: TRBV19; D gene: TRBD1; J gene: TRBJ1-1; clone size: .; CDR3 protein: CASIPTGGTEAFF; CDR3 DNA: TGTGCCAGTATCCCGACAGGGGGGACTGAAGCTTTCTTT
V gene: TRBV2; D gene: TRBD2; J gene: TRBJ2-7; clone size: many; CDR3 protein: CASSGGPGLAGGFEQYF; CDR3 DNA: TGTGCCAGCAGTGGGGGGCCGGGACTAGCGGGAGGATTCGAGCAGTACTTC
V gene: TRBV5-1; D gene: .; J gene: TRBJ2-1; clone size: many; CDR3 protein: CASSLGAEAPYNEQFF; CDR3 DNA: TGCGCCAGCAGCTTGGGTGCGGAGGCCCCCTACAATGAGCAGTTCTTC
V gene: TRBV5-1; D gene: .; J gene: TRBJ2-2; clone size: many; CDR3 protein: CASSFGQKGGELFF; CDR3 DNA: TGCGCCAGCAGCTTCGGACAGAAAGGCGGGGAGCTGTTTTTT
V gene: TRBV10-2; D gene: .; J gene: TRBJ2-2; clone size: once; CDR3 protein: CASSLIGRPGELFF; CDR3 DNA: TGCGCCAGTAGTCTTATAGGGAGGCCCGGGGAGCTGTTTTTT
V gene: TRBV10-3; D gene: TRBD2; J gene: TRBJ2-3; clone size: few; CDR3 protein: CAISGLAGATDTQYF; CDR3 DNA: TGTGCCATCAGTGGACTAGCGGGGGCGACAGATACGCAGTATTTT
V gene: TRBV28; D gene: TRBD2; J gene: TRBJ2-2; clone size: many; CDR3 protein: CASSSRGVGTGELFF; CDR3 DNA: TGTGCCAGCAGCTCACGGGGGGTGGGCACCGGGGAGCTGTTTTTT
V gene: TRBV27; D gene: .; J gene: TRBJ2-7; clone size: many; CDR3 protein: CASSLGIGLYEQYF; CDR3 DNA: TGTGCCAGCAGTTTGGGGATAGGGTTGTACGAGCAGTACTTC
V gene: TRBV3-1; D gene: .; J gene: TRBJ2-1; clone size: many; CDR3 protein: CASSQVLSLYNEQFF; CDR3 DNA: TGTGCCAGCAGCCAAGTCTTGAGCCTTTACAATGAGCAGTTCTTC
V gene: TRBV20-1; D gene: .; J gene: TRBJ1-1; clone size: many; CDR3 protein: CSARDPRVTEAFF; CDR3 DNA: TGCAGTGCTAGAGATCCCCGGGTCACTGAAGCTTTCTTT
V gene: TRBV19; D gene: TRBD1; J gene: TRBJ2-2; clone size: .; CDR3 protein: CASTLQGVGELFF; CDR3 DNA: TGTGCCAGTACCCTACAGGGGGTCGGGGAGCTGTTTTTT
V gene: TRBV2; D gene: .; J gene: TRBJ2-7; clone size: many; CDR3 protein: CASSRDQTYEQYF; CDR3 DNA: TGTGCCAGCAGCCGGGACCAAACCTACGAGCAGTACTTC
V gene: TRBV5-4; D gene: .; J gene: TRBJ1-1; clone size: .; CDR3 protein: CASSPRTELNTEAFF; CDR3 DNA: TGTGCCAGCAGCCCACGGACGGAACTGAACACTGAAGCTTTCTTT
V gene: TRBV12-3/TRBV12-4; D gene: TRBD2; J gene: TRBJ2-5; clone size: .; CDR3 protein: CASSLSLAGVGETQYF; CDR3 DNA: TGTGCCAGCAGTTTAAGTCTAGCGGGAGTAGGAGAGACCCAGTACTTC
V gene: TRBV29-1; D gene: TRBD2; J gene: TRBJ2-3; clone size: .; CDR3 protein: CSVKGTSGPTDTQYF; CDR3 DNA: TGCAGCGTCAAAGGGACTAGCGGGCCCACAGATACGCAGTATTTT
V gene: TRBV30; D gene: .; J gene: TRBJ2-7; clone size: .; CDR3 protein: CAWSVRGGVYEQYF; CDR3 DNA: TGTGCCTGGAGTGTGAGGGGGGGGGTATACGAGCAGTACTTC
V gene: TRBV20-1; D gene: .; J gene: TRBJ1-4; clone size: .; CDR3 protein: CSAPEVSDEKLFF; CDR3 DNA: TGCAGTGCTCCCGAGGTGTCGGATGAAAAACTGTTTTTT
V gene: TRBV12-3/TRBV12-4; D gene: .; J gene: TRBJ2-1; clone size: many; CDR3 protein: CASSLLRKGGTEQFF; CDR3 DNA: TGTGCCAGCAGCCTCCTACGGAAGGGAGGAACTGAGCAGTTCTTC
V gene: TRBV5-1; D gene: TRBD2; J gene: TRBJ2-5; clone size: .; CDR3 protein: CASTGTSGFQETQYF; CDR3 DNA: TGCGCCAGCACCGGGACTAGCGGTTTCCAAGAGACCCAGTACTTC
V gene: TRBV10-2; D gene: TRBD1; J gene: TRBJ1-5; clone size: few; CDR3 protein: CASRPGGLSNQPQHF; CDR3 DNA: TGCGCCAGCAGGCCAGGGGGCTTAAGCAATCAGCCCCAGCATTTT
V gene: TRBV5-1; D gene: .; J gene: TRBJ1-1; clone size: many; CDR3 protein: CASSLDSQNTEAFF; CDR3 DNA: TGCGCCAGCAGCTTGGACAGCCAGAACACTGAAGCTTTCTTT
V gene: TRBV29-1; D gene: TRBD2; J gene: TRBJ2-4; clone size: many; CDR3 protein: CSVGLAGENIQYF; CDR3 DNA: TGCAGCGTTGGCCTAGCGGGAGAAAACATTCAGTACTTC
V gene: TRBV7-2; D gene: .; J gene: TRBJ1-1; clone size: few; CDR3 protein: CAGSPRLTADSTEAFF; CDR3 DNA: TGTGCCGGCAGCCCGCGGCTCACCGCGGATAGCACTGAAGCTTTCTTT
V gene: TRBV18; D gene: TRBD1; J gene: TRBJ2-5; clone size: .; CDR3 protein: CASSPRDRVQEAQYF; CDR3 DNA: TGTGCCAGCTCACCACGGGACAGGGTCCAAGAGGCCCAGTACTTC
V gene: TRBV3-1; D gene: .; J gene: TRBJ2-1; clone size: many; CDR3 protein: CASSHETESSYNEQFF; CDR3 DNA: TGTGCCAGCAGCCACGAGACCGAGAGCTCCTACAATGAGCAGTTCTTC
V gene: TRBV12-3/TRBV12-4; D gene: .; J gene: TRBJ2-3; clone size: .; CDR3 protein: CASSWDLSSTDTQYF; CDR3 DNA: TGTGCCAGCAGCTGGGACCTTTCTAGCACAGATACGCAGTATTTT
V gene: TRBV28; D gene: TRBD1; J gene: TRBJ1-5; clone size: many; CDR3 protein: CASSRGQASNQPQHF; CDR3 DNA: TGTGCCAGCAGTCGGGGACAGGCCAGCAATCAGCCCCAGCATTTT
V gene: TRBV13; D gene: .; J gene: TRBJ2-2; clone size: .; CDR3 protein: CASSLGRAGELFF; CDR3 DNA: TGTGCCAGCAGCTTAGGGAGGGCCGGGGAGCTGTTTTTT